Listed here are 3 T cell receptor beta chains from one sample, sequenced in a study of T-cell memory formation after mild COVID-19. Each CDR3 protein gets one entry after TCRdb re-called the 5' RACE reads with MiXCR. Of about 190,000 distinct CDR3 sequences listed, about 10% are singletons. Sequencing input: PBMCs or a T cell subset sorted from them (not recorded which). Source of these receptors: a man between 18 and 29 years old who had mild COVID-19 (a few samples of this study predate the infection). Cell type and time point are not known.

The J gene is TRBJ1-1, the V gene TRBV12-3 or TRBV12-4, with TRBD1 identical over 10 bases. The length of the CDR3 is 14 residues. V was clipped by 5 bases and J by 3 bases; unmatched bases: 3. CDR3 sequence (DNA): TGTGCCAGCAGTCGGACAGGGGGGGACACTGAAGCTTTCTTT. Protein product: CASSRTGGDTEAFF.

This clonotype was counted a few times. V and J are TRBV15 and TRBJ2-3, with D possibly matching TRBD2 (5 bases). V was trimmed by 1 base and J by 2 bases, leaving 7 bases between them. The CDR3 sequence is 14 residues long. Germline CDR1 and CDR2: LNHNV and YYDKDF (reference sequence). CDR3 amino acids: CATSRGGATDTQYF. CDR3 nucleotides: TGTGCCACCAGCAGAGGGGGAGCCACAGATACGCAGTATTTT. The entire variable domain, with the rest obtained from reference TRBV15 and TRBJ2-3, is as follows: DAMVIQNPRYQVTQFGKPVTLSCSQTLNHNVMYWYQQKSSQAPKLLFHYYDKDFNNEADTPDNFQSRRPNTSFCFLDIRSPGLGDTAMYLCATSRGGATDTQYFGPGTRLTVL.

This clonotype occurred many times. The chain has TRBV7-2 and TRBJ2-3; 12 bases fit TRBD2. This CDR3 comprises 15 residues. V gave up 7 bases and J gave up 9 bases; unmatched junction bases: 11. In germline, CDR1 is SGHTA, CDR2 FQGNSA. The CDR3 DNA follows: TGTGCCAGCACCACTTACCTAGCGGGGGGGTTAACGCAGTATTTT. Its protein is CASTTYLAGGLTQYF.